This TCR beta chain was identified during a study of T cell responses to AZD1222 COVID-19 vaccine. The method was immunoSEQ multiplex PCR; TCRdb's version includes in-frame clones alone and lacks a portion of them. Altogether 80,000 to 95,000 clones are present, roughly nine tenths being singletons, with the ten largest covering approximately 5%. The CDR3 runs 12 residues. Germline V CDR1 and CDR2: KGHSH, LQKENI. With 6 bases removed from V and 7 bases from J, the gap between germline ends came to 10 bases. This receptor was identified in an adult who received the AZD1222 COVID-19 vaccine. V and J are TRBV18 and TRBJ1-5; D gene ambiguous. Specimen: peripheral blood, collected 28 days after the second AZD1222 dose. The CDR3, as DNA: TGTGCCAGCTCGGTTTCTGGCCAGCCCCAGCATTTT. It is translated as CASSVSGQPQHF.